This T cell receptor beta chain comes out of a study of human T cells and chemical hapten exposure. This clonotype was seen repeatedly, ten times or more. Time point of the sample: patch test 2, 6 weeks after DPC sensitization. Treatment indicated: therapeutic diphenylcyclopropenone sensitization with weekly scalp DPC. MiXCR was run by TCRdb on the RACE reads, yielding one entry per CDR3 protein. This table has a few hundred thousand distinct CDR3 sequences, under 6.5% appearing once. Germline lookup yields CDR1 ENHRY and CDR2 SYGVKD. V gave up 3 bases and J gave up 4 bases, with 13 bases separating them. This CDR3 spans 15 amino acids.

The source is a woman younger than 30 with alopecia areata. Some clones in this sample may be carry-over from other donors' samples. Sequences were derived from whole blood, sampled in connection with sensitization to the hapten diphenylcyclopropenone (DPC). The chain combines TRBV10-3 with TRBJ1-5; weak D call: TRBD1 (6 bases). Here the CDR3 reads CAISDRGSGNQPQHF. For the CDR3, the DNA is TGTGCCATCAGTGACAGGGGTTCAGGGAATCAGCCCCAGCATTTT.